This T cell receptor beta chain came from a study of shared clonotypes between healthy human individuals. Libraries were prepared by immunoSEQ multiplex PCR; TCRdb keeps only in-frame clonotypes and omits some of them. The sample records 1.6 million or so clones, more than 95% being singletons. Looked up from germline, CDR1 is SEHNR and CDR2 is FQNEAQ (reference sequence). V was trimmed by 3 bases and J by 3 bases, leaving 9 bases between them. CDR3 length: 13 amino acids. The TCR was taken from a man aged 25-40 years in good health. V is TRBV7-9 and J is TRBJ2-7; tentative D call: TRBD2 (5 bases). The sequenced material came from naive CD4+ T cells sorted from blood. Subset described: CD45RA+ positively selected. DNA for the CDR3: TGTGCCAGCAGCTTGACCGGGATCTACGAGCAGTACTTC. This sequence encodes CASSLTGIYEQYF.